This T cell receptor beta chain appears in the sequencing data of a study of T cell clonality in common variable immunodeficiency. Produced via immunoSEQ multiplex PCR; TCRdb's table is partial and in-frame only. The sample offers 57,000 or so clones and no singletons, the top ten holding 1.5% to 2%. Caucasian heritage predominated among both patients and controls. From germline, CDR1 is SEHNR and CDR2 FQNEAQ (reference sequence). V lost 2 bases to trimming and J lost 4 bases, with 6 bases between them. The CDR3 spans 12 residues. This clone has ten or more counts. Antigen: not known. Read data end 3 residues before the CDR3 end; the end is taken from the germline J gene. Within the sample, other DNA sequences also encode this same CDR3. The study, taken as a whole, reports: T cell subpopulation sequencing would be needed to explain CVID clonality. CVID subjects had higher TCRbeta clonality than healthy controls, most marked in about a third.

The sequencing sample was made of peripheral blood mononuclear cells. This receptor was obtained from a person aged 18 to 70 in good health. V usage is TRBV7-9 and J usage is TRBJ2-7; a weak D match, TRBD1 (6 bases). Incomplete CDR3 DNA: TGTGCCAGCAGCTTAAGGGGGTACGAG. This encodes CASSLRGYE. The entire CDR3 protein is CASSLRGYEQYF.